This T cell receptor (beta chain) came from a study of T cells expressing NK-cell markers. Germline CDR1 and CDR2: SGHVS and FNYEAQ. This CDR3 spans 13 amino acids. From the 5' RACE reads, TCRdb lists one entry per CDR3 protein and no DNA. The sample includes about 370,000 distinct CDR3 sequences. The sequencing sample was made of blood T cells: a sorted CD56 or NKG2C T cell subset, CD4+ or CD8+ T cells, or bulk PBMC T cells (not recorded which). V gene TRBV7-6 combines with J gene TRBJ2-7. The clonotype was recovered from a woman between 50 and 59 years old in good health. The CDR3 loop reads CASSLALAAEQYF.